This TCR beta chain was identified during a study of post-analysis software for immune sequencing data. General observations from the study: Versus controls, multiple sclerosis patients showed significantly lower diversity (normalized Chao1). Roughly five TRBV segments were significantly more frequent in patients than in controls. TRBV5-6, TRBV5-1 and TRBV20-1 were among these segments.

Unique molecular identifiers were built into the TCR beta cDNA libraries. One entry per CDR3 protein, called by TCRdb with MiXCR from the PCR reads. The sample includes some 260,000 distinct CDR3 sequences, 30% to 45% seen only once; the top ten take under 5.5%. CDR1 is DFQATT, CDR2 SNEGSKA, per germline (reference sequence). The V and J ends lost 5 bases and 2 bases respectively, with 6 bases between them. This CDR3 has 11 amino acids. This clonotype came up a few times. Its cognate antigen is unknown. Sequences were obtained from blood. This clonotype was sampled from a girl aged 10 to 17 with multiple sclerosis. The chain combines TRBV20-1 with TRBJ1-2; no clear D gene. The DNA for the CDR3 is TGCAGTGCTTGGAGGAACTATGGCTACACCTTC. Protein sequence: CSAWRNYGYTF.